The entry below describes one T cell receptor (beta chain). The sample belongs to a study of T cells in localized non-small cell lung cancer. Repertoires were generated with immunoSEQ multiplex PCR, while TCRdb's copy carries only in-frame clones and drops some. The data show around 16,000 clones, about nine tenths seen once. Germline CDR1 and CDR2: SEHNR and FQNEAQ (reference sequence). J gave up 1 base and V 2 bases, and 5 bases lay outside the gene matches. The CDR3 length is 16 residues. The TCR originated in an older female donor with stage III squamous cell lung carcinoma. The material was peripheral blood, obtained before any cancer treatment. V usage is TRBV7-9 and J usage is TRBJ1-1, with 9 positions matching TRBD1. CDR3 sequence: CASSLRDREGNTEAFF. CDR3 nucleotides: TGTGCCAGCAGCTTAAGGGACAGGGAAGGGAACACTGAAGCTTTCTTT. The whole variable domain, filled in from reference TRBV7-9 and TRBJ1-1, reads DTGVSQNPRHKITKRGQNVTFRCDPISEHNRLYWYRQTLGQGPEFLTYFQNEAQLEKSRLLSDRFSAERPKGSFSTLEIQRTEQGDSAMYLCASSLRDREGNTEAFFGQGTRLTVV.